Listed here are 3 T cell receptor beta chains from one sample, sequenced in a study of T cells after posttransplantation cyclophosphamide. TCRdb's copy holds only in-frame clones and misses some; the assay was immunoSEQ multiplex PCR. Listed for the sample are approximately 1,200 clones, none seen a single time. Cyclophosphamide on days +3 and +4 followed busulfan-fludarabine conditioning and a marrow graft. The sequencing used PBMCs, collected 84 days after allogeneic stem cell transplant with posttransplant cyclophosphamide. These receptors were taken from a male patient in his 30s who received an allogeneic stem cell transplant from a related donor, was CMV-positive, and had no GVHD. The graft donor may have contributed some T cells.

By share, this clone ranks as medium-sized. The chain carries TRBV28 and TRBJ1-4, with D hard to call. The V end lost 6 bases, the J end lost 11 bases, and 10 bases lay between the germline ends. The germline V gene encodes CDR1 MDHEN and CDR2 SYDVKM. The CDR3 length is 11 residues. The CDR3 region is CASSPTRKLFF. CDR3 sequence (DNA): TGTGCCAGCAGCCCGACACGTAAACTGTTTTTT.

This clone was counted at least ten times. The chain is built from TRBV24-1 and TRBJ2-5; 7 bases are shared with TRBD2. This CDR3 region has 19 residues. Germline V lookup: CDR1 KGHDR, CDR2 SFDVKD. The J segment lost 1 base and the V segment lost 4 bases, leaving 17 bases of the junction unmatched. CDR3 nucleotide sequence: TGTGCCACCAGTGAAACTCGAACTGCGAGCGGGAAAATCCAAGAGACCCAGTACTTC. The encoded protein is CATSETRTASGKIQETQYF.

This clone qualifies as medium-sized. V is TRBV12-3 or TRBV12-4 and J is TRBJ1-1; a weak D match, TRBD1 (5 bases). With 0 bases removed from V and 5 bases from J, the gap between germline ends came to 13 bases. The CDR3 is 15 amino acids. In DNA form, the CDR3 reads TGTGCCAGCAGTTTAGCGAAAGGGGTAGGGACTGAAGCTTTCTTT. This encodes CASSLAKGVGTEAFF.